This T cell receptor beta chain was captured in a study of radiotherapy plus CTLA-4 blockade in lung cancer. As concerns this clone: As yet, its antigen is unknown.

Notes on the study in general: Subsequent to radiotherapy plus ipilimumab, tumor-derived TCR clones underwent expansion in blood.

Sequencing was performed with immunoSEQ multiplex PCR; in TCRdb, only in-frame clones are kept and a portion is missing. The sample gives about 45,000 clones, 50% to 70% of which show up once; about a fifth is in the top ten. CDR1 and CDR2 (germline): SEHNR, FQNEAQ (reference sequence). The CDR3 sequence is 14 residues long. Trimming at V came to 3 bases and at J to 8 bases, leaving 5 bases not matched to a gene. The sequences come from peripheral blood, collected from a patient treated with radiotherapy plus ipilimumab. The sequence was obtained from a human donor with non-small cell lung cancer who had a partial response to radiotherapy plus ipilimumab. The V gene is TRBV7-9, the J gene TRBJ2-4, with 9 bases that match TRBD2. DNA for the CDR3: TGTGCCAGCAGCTTGGGGACTAGCCTAGACATTCAGTACTTC. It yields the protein CASSLGTSLDIQYF.